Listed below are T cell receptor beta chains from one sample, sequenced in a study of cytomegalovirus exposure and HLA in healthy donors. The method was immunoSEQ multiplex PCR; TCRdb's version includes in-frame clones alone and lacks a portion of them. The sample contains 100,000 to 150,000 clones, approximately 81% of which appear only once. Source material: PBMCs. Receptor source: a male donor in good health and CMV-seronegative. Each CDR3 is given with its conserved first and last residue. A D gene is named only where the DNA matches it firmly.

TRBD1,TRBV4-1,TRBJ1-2,TGCGCCAGCAGCCACCGGGACAGGGGCGACTATGGCTACACCTTC,CASSHRDRGDYGYTF
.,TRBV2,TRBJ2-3,TGTGCCAGCAGGATACAGGGCATCTTTAGCACAGATACGCAGTATTTT,CASRIQGIFSTDTQYF
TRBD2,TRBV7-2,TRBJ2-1,TGTGCCAGCAGCCCCGGGACTAGCGGGAGGGCCATGTATGAGCAGTTCTTC,CASSPGTSGRAMYEQFF
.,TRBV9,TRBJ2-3,TGTGCCAGCAGCGTAACACTAGCAGGCACAGATACGCAGTATTTT,CASSVTLAGTDTQYF
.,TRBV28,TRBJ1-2,TGTGCCAGCAGTGCCATCTTGACAGCTAACTATGGCTACACCTTC,CASSAILTANYGYTF
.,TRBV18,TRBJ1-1,TGTGCCAGCTCACCGACAGTGAACACTGAAGCTTTCTTT,CASSPTVNTEAFF
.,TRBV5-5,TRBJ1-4,TGTGCCAGCAGCTCCTTCCAGAATGAAAAACTGTTTTTT,CASSSFQNEKLFF
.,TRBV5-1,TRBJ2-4,TGCGCCAGCAGCTCCCGCCAGGGCGGACGCAAAAACATTCAGTACTTC,CASSSRQGGRKNIQYF
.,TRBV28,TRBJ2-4,TGTGCCAGCAACCTTTCGGGGGGCTGGAACATTCAGTACTTC,CASNLSGGWNIQYF
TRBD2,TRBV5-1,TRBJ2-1,TGCGCCAGCAGCTTGGCCACTAGCGGGACCTCCTACAATGAGCAGTTCTTC,CASSLATSGTSYNEQFF